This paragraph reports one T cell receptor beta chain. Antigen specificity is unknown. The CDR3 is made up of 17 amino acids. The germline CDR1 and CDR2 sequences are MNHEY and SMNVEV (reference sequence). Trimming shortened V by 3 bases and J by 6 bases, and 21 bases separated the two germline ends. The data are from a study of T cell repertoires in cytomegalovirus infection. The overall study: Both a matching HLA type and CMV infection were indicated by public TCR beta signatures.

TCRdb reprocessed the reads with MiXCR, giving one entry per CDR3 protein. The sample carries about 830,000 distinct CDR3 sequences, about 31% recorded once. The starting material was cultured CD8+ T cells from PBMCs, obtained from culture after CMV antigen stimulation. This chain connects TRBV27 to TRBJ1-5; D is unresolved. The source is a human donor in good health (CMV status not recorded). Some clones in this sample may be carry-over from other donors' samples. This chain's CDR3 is CASSFRGGRPTGQPQHF. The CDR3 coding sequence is TGTGCCAGCAGTTTCCGTGGCGGGAGGCCCACTGGTCAGCCCCAGCATTTT.